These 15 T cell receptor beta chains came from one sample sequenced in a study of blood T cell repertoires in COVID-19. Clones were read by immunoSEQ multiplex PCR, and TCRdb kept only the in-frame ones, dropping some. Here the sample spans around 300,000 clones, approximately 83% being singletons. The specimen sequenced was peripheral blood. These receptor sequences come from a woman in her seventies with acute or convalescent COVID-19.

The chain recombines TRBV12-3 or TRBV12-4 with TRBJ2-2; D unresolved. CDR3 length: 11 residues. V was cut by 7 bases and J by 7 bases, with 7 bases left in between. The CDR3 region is CASIILGELFF. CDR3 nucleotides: TGTGCCAGCATTATACTCGGGGAGCTGTTTTTT.

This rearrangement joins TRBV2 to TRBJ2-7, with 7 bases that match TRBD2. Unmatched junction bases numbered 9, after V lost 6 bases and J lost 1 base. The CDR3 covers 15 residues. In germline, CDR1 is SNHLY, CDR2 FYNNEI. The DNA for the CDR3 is TGTGCCAGCAGAGTGAAGTGGGGGGGATCCTACGAGCAGTACTTC. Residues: CASRVKWGGSYEQYF.

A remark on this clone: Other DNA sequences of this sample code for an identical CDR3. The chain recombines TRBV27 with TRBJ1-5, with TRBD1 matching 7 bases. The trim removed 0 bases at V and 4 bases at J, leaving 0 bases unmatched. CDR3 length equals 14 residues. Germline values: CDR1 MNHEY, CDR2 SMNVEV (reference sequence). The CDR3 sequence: CASSLSTGNQPQHF. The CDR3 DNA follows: TGTGCCAGCAGTTTATCGACAGGGAATCAGCCCCAGCATTTT.

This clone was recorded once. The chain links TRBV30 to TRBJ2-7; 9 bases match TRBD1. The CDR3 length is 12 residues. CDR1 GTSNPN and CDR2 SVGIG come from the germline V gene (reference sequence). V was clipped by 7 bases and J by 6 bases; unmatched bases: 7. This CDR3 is CAFTGDRAEQYF. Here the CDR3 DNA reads TGTGCCTTTACAGGGGACAGGGCCGAGCAGTACTTC.

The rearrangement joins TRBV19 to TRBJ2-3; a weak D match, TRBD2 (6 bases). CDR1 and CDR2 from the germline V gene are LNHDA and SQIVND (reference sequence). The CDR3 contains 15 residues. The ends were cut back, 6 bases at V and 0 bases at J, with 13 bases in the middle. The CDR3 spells CASRWGLSSTDTQYF. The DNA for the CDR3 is TGTGCCAGTAGATGGGGACTGTCCAGCACAGATACGCAGTATTTT.

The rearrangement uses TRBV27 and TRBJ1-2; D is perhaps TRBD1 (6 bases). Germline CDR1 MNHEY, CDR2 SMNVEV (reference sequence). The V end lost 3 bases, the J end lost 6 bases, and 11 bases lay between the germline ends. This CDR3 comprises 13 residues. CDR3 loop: CASSFGGAHGYTF. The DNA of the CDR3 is TGTGCCAGCAGTTTCGGGGGGGCCCATGGCTACACCTTC.

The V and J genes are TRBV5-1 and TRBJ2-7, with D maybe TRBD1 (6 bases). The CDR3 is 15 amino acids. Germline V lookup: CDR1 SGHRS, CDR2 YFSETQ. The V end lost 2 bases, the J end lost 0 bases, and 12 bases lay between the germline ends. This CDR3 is CASSFGDKSSYEQYF. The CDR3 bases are TGCGCCAGCAGCTTTGGGGACAAAAGCTCCTACGAGCAGTACTTC.

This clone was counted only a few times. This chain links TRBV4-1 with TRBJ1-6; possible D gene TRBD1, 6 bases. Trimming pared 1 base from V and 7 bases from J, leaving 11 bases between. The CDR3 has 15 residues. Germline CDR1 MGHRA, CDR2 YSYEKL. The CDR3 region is CASSQAVDRNSPLHF. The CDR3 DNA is TGCGCCAGCAGCCAAGCCGTGGACAGAAATTCACCCCTCCACTTT.

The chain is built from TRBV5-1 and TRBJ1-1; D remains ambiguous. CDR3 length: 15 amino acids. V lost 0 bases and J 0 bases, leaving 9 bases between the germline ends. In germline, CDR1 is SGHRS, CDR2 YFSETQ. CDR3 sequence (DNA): TGCGCCAGCAGCTTGGATGGCGGATTGAACACTGAAGCTTTCTTT. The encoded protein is CASSLDGGLNTEAFF.

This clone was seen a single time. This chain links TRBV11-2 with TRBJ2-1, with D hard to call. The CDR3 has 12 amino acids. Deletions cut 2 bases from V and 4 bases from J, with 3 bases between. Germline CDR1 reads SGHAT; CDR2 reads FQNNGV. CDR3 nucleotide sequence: TGTGCCAGCAGCTTATCTTACAATGAGCAGTTCTTC. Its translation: CASSLSYNEQFF.

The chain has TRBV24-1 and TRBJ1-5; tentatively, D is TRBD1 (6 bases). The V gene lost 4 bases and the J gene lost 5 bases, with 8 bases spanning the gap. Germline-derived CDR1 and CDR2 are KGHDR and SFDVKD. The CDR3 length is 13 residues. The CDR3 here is CATSDSGDQPQHF. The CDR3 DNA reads TGTGCCACCAGTGACTCAGGGGATCAGCCCCAGCATTTT.

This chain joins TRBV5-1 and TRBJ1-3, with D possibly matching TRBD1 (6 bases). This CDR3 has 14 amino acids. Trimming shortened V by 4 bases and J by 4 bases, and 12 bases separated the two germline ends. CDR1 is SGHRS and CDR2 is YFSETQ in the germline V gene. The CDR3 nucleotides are TGCGCCAGCAGCCCGGTGGGGGCGGGAAACACCATATATTTT. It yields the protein CASSPVGAGNTIYF.

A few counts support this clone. The CDR3 coding sequence is TGTGCCAGCAGTTCGGACAGGGGGGAGACCCAGTACTTC. Its protein product is CASSSDRGETQYF. V gene TRBV27 combines with J gene TRBJ2-5; the match to TRBD1 covers 10 bases. The CDR3 spans 13 residues. With V trimmed by 4 bases and J by 5 bases, 1 base remained unmatched. Germline CDR1 is MNHEY and CDR2 is SMNVEV (reference sequence).

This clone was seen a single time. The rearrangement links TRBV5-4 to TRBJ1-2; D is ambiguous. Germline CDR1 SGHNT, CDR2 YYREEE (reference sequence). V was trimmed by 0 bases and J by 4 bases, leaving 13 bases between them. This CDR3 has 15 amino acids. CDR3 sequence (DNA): TGTGCCAGCAGCTTGGGACAAGGTACTCTCTATGGCTACACCTTC. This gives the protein CASSLGQGTLYGYTF.

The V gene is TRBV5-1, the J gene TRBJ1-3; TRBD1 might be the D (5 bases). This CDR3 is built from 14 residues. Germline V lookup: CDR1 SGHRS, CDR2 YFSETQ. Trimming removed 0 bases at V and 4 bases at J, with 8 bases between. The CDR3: CASSLEGQGNTIYF. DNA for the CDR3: TGCGCCAGCAGCTTGGAGGGGCAAGGAAACACCATATATTTT. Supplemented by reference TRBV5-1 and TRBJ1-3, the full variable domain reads KAGVTQTPRYLIKTRGQQVTLSCSPISGHRSVSWYQQTPGQGLQFLFEYFSETQRNKGNFPGRFSGRQFSNSRSEMNVSTLELGDSALYLCASSLEGQGNTIYFGEGSWLTVV.